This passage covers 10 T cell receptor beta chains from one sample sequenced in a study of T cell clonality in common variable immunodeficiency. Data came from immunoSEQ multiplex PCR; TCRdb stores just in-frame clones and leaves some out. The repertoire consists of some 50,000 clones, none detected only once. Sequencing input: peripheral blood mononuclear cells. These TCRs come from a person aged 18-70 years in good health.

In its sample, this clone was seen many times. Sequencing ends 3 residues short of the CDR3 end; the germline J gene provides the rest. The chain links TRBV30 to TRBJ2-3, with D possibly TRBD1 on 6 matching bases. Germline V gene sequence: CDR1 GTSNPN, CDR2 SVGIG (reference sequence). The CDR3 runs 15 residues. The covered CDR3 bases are TGTGCCTGGAGTGCTACAGGGTTAAGCAATCAGCCG. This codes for CAWSATGLSNQP. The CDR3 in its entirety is CAWSATGLSNQPQYF.

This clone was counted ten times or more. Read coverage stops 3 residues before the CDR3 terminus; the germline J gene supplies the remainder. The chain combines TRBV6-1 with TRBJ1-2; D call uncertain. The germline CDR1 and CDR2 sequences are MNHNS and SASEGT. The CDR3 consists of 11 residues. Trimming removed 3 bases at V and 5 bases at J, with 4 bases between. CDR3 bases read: TGTGCCAGCAGTGACAAATATGGC. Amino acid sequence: CASSDKYG. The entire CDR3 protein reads CASSDKYGYTF.

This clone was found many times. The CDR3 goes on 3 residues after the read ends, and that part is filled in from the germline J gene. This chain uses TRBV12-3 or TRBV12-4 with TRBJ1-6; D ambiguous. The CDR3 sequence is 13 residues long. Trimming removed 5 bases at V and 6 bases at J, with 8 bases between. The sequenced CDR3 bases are TGTGCCAGCAGTATCTTAATTAATTCACCC. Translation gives CASSILINSP. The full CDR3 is CASSILINSPLHF.

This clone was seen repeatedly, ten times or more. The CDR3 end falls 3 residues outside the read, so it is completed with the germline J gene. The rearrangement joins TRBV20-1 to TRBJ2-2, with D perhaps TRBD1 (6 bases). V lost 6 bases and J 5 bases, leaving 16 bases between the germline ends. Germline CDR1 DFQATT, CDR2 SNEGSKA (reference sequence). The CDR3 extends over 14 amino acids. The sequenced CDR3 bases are TGCAGTGCGGGCAGGGGAATGGGGACCGGGGAG. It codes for CSAGRGMGTGE. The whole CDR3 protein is CSAGRGMGTGELFF.

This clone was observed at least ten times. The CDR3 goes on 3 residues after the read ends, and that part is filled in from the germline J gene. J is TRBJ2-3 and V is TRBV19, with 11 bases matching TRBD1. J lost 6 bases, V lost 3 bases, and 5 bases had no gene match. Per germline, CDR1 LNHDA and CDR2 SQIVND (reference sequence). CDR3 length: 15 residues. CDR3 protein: CASSIGTGGSDTQYF. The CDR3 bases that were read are TGTGCCAGTAGTATCGGGACAGGGGGGTCCGATACG.

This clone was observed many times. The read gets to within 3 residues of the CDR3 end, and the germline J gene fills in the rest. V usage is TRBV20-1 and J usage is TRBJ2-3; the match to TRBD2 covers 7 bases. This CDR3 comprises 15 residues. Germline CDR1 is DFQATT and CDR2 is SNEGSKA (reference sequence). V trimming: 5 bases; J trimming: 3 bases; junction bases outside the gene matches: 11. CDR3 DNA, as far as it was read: TGCAGTGCTGGAGGGGACTATTTTCAGACAGATACG. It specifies CSAGGDYFQTDT. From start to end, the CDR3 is CSAGGDYFQTDTQYF.

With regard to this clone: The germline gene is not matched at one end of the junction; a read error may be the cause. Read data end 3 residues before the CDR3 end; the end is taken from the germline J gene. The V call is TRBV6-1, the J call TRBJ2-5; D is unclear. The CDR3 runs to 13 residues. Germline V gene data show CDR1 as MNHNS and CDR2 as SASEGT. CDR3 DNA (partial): TGTGCCAACAGTGAAGCCGGTCGGGAGACC. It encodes CANSEAGRET. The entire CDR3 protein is CANSEAGRETQYF.

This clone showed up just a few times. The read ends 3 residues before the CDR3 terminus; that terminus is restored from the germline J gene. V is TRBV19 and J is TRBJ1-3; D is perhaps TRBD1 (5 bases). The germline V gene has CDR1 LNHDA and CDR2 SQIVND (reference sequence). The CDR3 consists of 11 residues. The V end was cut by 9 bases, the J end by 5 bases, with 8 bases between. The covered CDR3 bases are TGTGCCAGGGGGCGGCGAAACACC. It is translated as CARGRRNT. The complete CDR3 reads CARGRRNTIYF.

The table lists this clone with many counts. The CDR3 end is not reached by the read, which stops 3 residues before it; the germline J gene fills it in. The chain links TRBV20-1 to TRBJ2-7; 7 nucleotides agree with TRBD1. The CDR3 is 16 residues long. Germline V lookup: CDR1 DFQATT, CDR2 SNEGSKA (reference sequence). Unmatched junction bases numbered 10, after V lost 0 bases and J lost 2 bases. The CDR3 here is CSARDRTGGVTYEQYF. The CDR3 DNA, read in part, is TGCAGTGCTAGAGATAGGACAGGCGGCGTGACCTACGAG.

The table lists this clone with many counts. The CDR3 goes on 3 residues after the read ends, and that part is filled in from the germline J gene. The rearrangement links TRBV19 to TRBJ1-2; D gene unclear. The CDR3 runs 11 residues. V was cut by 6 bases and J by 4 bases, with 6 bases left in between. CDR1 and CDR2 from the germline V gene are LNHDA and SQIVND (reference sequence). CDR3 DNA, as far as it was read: TGTGCCAGTAGCGAGCTCTATGGC. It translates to CASSELYG. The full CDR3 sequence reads CASSELYGYTF.